This T cell receptor beta chain derives from a study of Graves' ophthalmopathy and Graves' hyperthyroidism. Findings of the study overall: From stable hyperthyroidism, ophthalmopathy was separated by a 13-signature model with 87.88% sensitivity and 75% to 82% specificity. Among thyroid clonotypes expanded above 0.001 frequency, most also appeared in blood.

Diagnosis relied on clinical symptoms, serum thyroxine, TRAb, thyroid ultrasound and orbital computed tomography. PBMCs stemmed from over 9.5 ml of fresh peripheral blood. This clonotype has ten or more counts. Antigen specificity is unknown. CDR3 length: 14 residues. In germline, CDR1 is MNHEY, CDR2 SMNVEV (reference sequence). V shed 1 base and J shed 6 bases, with 10 bases lying between them. Amplifying from RNA transcripts, the study obtained TCR beta CDR3 regions. An opening RT-PCR round employed HTBI primers and preceded a second-round multiplex PCR. TCRdb reprocessed the multiplex PCR reads with MiXCR, giving one entry per CDR3 protein. The profile shows roughly 480,000 distinct CDR3 sequences, 13% to 15% of them singletons.

The specimen was blood. The receptor was derived from a woman in her 30s with Graves' ophthalmopathy. The rearrangement links TRBV27 to TRBJ2-4; the D gene could be TRBD1 or TRBD2 (5 bases each). DNA for the CDR3: TGTGCCAGCAGTTTATTGGGGGTGGGAAACATTCAGTACTTC. It specifies CASSLLGVGNIQYF.